One T cell receptor beta chain is described in this entry. This sample was included in a study of blood T cell repertoires in COVID-19. Turning to the study itself: There were acute and convalescent COVID-19 samples, and they came from the United States, Italy and Spain. T cells, B-cell-depleted T cells, or PBMCs provided the cDNA or gDNA that served as material.

V lost 5 bases, J lost 8 bases, and 9 bases stayed unmatched. Germline V gives CDR1 LGHDT, CDR2 YNNKEL (reference sequence). This CDR3 comprises 15 residues. As processed by the authors: Amplified reference gene primers provided the basis for estimating nucleated cell counts. Only in-frame clones appear in the TCRdb table, and some are missing; sequencing was by immunoSEQ multiplex PCR. D and trimming come from the DNA, and the V and J calls and clone size come from that table. The repertoire consists of roughly 32,000 clones, with approximately 86% occurring once and the leading ten covering about 1.9%.

This receptor was taken from a man aged 50 to 60 with active or convalescent COVID-19. Specimen: peripheral blood. The chain is built from TRBV3-1 (or the pseudogene TRBV3-2) and TRBJ2-1; TRBD1 agrees at 10 bases. As DNA, the CDR3 is TGTGCCAGCAGCTCGGGACAGGGGACTGGCTATGAGCAGTTCTTC. This sequence encodes CASSSGQGTGYEQFF.